The 22 T cell receptor beta chains presented below share a single source sample, sequenced in a study of T cell clonality in common variable immunodeficiency. Only in-frame clones appear in the TCRdb table, and some are missing; sequencing was by immunoSEQ multiplex PCR. The sample yields 52,000 or so clones, without any singletons. The sequenced sample was peripheral blood mononuclear cells. These receptors came from a person aged 18 to 70 in good health.

This clone was seen many times. CDR3 in amino acids: CASSLTRDKETQYF. The DNA read from the CDR3 is TGTGCCAGCAGCTTAACGCGGGATAAAGAGACC. The rearrangement joins TRBV7-2 to TRBJ2-5; tentative D call: TRBD2 (6 bases). Read coverage stops 3 residues before the CDR3 terminus; the germline J gene supplies the remainder. This CDR3 region has 14 residues. The germline V gene encodes CDR1 SGHTA and CDR2 FQGNSA. Trimming shortened V by 2 bases and J by 3 bases, and 10 bases separated the two germline ends.

This clone has a count of ten or more. The sequenced CDR3 bases are TGTGCCAGCAGTGAACACACCTTCTACAATGAG. Translation gives CASSEHTFYNE. The complete CDR3 reads CASSEHTFYNEQFF. The chain employs TRBV6-4 and TRBJ2-1; D remains ambiguous. The observed sequence ends 3 residues before the CDR3 terminus, with the missing tail filled in from the germline J gene. CDR3 size: 14 residues. With 3 bases removed from V and 3 bases from J, the gap between germline ends came to 9 bases. Germline lookup yields CDR1 MRHNA and CDR2 SNTAGT.

This clone has a count of ten or more. The read gets to within 3 residues of the CDR3 end, and the germline J gene fills in the rest. The rearrangement links TRBV5-1 to TRBJ2-3, with D possibly being TRBD2 (5 bases). V lost 4 bases and J 1 base, leaving 16 bases between the germline ends. Germline V CDR1 and CDR2: SGHRS, YFSETQ. CDR3 length: 16 amino acids. CDR3 bases read: TGCGCCAGCAGCCTAGGACCCCTGCGGGGCACAGATACG. It is translated as CASSLGPLRGTDT. The CDR3 in full is CASSLGPLRGTDTQYF. Combining the CDR3 with reference TRBV5-1 and TRBJ2-3 gives the whole variable domain KAGVTQTPRYLIKTRGQQVTLSCSPISGHRSVSWYQQTPGQGLQFLFEYFSETQRNKGNFPGRFSGRQFSNSRSEMNVSTLELGDSALYLCASSLGPLRGTDTQYFGPGTRLTVL.

This clone was picked up many times. The sequence runs out 3 residues before the end of the CDR3; the remainder is reconstructed from the germline J gene. The chain uses TRBV29-1 and TRBJ1-2; D remains ambiguous. Between the trimmed V and J ends, which lost 3 bases and 0 bases, there was a span of 14 bases. Germline V CDR1 and CDR2: SQVTM, ANQGSEA. The CDR3 is 15 residues long. CDR3 DNA (partial): TGCAGCGTTGATCGCAGGTCCCCTGCTAACTATGGC. Residues: CSVDRRSPANYG. In full, the CDR3 reads CSVDRRSPANYGYTF.

Notes on this clone: The read falls 3 residues short of the CDR3 end, and the missing part is taken from the germline J gene. V gene TRBV20-1 combines with J gene TRBJ1-5; D is uncertain. The germline V and J ends were trimmed by 0 bases and 6 bases, with 9 bases remaining between them. CDR1 is DFQATT and CDR2 is SNEGSKA in the germline V gene (reference sequence). This CDR3 has 13 amino acids. Here the CDR3 reads CSARESGSQPQHF. CDR3 DNA, as far as it was read: TGCAGTGCTAGAGAATCGGGGTCTCAGCCC.

This clone was counted at least ten times. The CDR3 end lies 3 residues beyond the end of the read and is filled in from the germline J gene. The chain carries TRBV7-2 and TRBJ1-6; no firm D call. The V gene's germline CDR1 is SGHTA and CDR2 FQGNSA. The CDR3 is 13 amino acids. The ends were cut back, 3 bases at V and 5 bases at J, with 5 bases in the middle. The DNA read from the CDR3 is TGTGCCAGCAGCTTTCGTGATAATTCACCC. This gives the protein CASSFRDNSP. The whole CDR3 sequence is CASSFRDNSPLHF.

This clone came up many times. Here the CDR3 reads CASSLKAGGTDTQYF. CDR3 bases read: TGTGCCAGCAGCTTAAAAGCGGGGGGCACAGATACG. The V call is TRBV7-2, the J call TRBJ2-3; 8 bases line up with TRBD2. The CDR3 end is not reached by the read, which stops 3 residues before it; the germline J gene fills it in. Germline-derived CDR1 and CDR2 are SGHTA and FQGNSA. V lost 2 bases and J lost 1; bases outside the gene matches: 2. The CDR3 spans 15 residues.

Many counts were recorded for this clone. The read is 3 residues too short to cover the CDR3 end, so that end is filled in from the germline J gene. The V and J genes are TRBV28 and TRBJ1-1; D gene ambiguous. This CDR3 is built from 13 residues. The germline V gene has CDR1 MDHEN and CDR2 SYDVKM. Trimming shortened V by 6 bases and J by 4 bases, and 12 bases separated the two germline ends. This CDR3 is CASRTQRGTEAFF. CDR3 DNA (partial): TGTGCCAGCAGAACTCAGCGGGGCACTGAA.

Notes on this clone: The DNA ends 3 residues before the CDR3 does, and the rest of the CDR3 is filled in from the germline J gene. The chain recombines TRBV7-9 with TRBJ1-2, with no clear D. Germline V gene sequence: CDR1 SEHNR, CDR2 FQNEAQ (reference sequence). The CDR3 has 11 amino acids. The sequenced CDR3 bases are TGTGCCAGCAGCTTAGACAATGAC. It is translated as CASSLDND. The full CDR3 is CASSLDNDYTF. The full variable domain, in which reference TRBV7-9 and TRBJ1-2 provide the parts outside the CDR3, is DTGVSQNPRHKITKRGQNVTFRCDPISEHNRLYWYRQTLGQGPEFLTYFQNEAQLEKSRLLSDRFSAERPKGSFSTLEIQRTEQGDSAMYLCASSLDNDYTFGSGTRLTVV.

This clone was seen many times. The read is 3 residues too short to cover the CDR3 end, so that end is filled in from the germline J gene. The chain joins TRBV19 to TRBJ1-5; D remains unclear. CDR1 is LNHDA, CDR2 SQIVND, per germline (reference sequence). CDR3 length: 12 residues. Trimming pared 5 bases from V and 4 bases from J, leaving 6 bases between. The CDR3 protein is CASSYQNQPQHF. The CDR3 bases that were read are TGTGCCAGTAGTTACCAGAATCAGCCC.

This clone was counted between two and nine times. The observed sequence ends 3 residues before the CDR3 terminus, with the missing tail filled in from the germline J gene. The chain is built from TRBV2 and TRBJ2-2, with D perhaps TRBD1 (6 bases). This CDR3 comprises 12 residues. The germline V gene has CDR1 SNHLY and CDR2 FYNNEI. Partial CDR3 DNA: TGTGCCAGCGGGACAATAAACTCACCG. This codes for CASGTINSP. The complete CDR3 sequence is CASGTINSPLFF. Combining the CDR3 with reference TRBV2 and TRBJ2-2 gives the whole variable domain EPEVTQTPSHQVTQMGQEVILRCVPISNHLYFYWYRQILGQKVEFLVSFYNNEISEKSEIFDDQFSVERPDGSNFTLKIRSTKLEDSAMYFCASGTINSPLFFGEGSRLTVL.

Ten or more counts support this clone. The CDR3 is cut off 3 residues early in the read; its end comes from the germline J gene. The V and J genes are TRBV18 and TRBJ2-5; no definite D call. Germline lookup yields CDR1 KGHSH and CDR2 LQKENI. V was shortened by 1 base and J by 1 base, with 10 bases between the two germline ends. The CDR3 consists of 15 residues. CDR3 DNA, as far as it was read: TGTGCCAGCTCACCACAGCGTTCCGCCCAAGAGACC. It translates to CASSPQRSAQET. The full CDR3 sequence reads CASSPQRSAQETQYF.

This clone appeared a few times. The CDR3 end is not reached by the read, which stops 3 residues before it; the germline J gene fills it in. V and J are TRBV11-2 and TRBJ1-2; D ambiguous. Germline CDR1 SGHAT, CDR2 FQNNGV. V was pared by 4 bases and J by 3 bases, with 15 bases between. This CDR3 comprises 15 residues. The sequenced CDR3 bases are TGTGCCAGCAGCTCCATCACCACAGAATACTATGGC. It translates to CASSSITTEYYG. The full-length CDR3 reads as CASSSITTEYYGYTF.

This clone was counted only a few times. Read data end 3 residues before the CDR3 end; the end is taken from the germline J gene. The genes are TRBV5-1 and TRBJ2-1, with TRBD1 as a possible D gene (7 bases). Germline CDR1 and CDR2: SGHRS and YFSETQ. The CDR3 extends over 17 amino acids. The V end lost 5 bases, the J end lost 1 base, and 19 bases lay between the germline ends. The CDR3 spells CASSSEEGQRSYNEQFF. The DNA read from the CDR3 is TGCGCCAGCAGTTCAGAGGAGGGACAGCGTTCCTACAATGAG.

This clone has ten or more counts. The CDR3 end lies 3 residues beyond the end of the read and is filled in from the germline J gene. The chain carries TRBV5-6 and TRBJ2-1; a possible D gene is TRBD2 (5 bases). The CDR3 extends over 15 amino acids. From germline, CDR1 is SGHDT and CDR2 YYEEEE. V lost 4 bases and J 6 bases, leaving 17 bases between the germline ends. This chain's CDR3 is CASSPVYELGNEQFF. The CDR3 bases that were read are TGTGCCAGCAGCCCTGTATACGAACTAGGCAATGAG.

This clone showed up many times. The read terminates 3 residues before the CDR3 end, so the remaining end is supplied by the germline J gene. This chain uses TRBV19 with TRBJ2-2, with D tentatively TRBD1 (5 bases). The V end lost 8 bases, the J end lost 0 bases, and 13 bases lay between the germline ends. The germline V gene encodes CDR1 LNHDA and CDR2 SQIVND (reference sequence). The CDR3 covers 15 residues. The CDR3 loop is CASEQGFANTGELFF. The sequenced CDR3 bases are TGTGCCAGTGAGCAGGGATTCGCGAACACCGGGGAG.

This clone has at least ten counts. The read is 3 residues too short to cover the CDR3 end, so that end is filled in from the germline J gene. The same CDR3 can be traced to other DNA sequences in this sample. This chain uses TRBV4-1 with TRBJ2-3; D remains unclear. There are 14 residues in the CDR3. Germline V CDR1 and CDR2: MGHRA, YSYEKL. V was shortened by 1 base and J by 0 bases, with 5 bases between the two germline ends. The part of the CDR3 DNA that was read is TGCGCCAGCAGCCAAGGTTCTAGCACAGATACG. Protein product: CASSQGSSTDT. The whole CDR3 sequence reads CASSQGSSTDTQYF.

This clone was seen repeatedly, ten times or more. The read ends 3 residues before the CDR3 terminus; that terminus is restored from the germline J gene. J is TRBJ2-7 and V is TRBV30; a possible D gene is TRBD2 (6 bases). CDR3 length: 12 amino acids. The germline V gene has CDR1 GTSNPN and CDR2 SVGIG (reference sequence). V was trimmed by 5 bases and J by 0 bases, leaving 8 bases between them. CDR3 loop: CAWGGSSYEQYF. The covered CDR3 bases are TGTGCCTGGGGGGGGTCCTCCTACGAG.

About this clone: Just one base apart from a much larger clone, this may be a read error. The read finishes 3 residues shy of the CDR3 end, and the germline J gene is used to complete it. The chain carries TRBV7-2 and TRBJ1-2; 10 bases fit TRBD1. The V gene's germline CDR1 is SGHTA and CDR2 FQGNSA. The CDR3 loop spans 14 amino acids. This chain's CDR3 is CAGSKPGTGAGYTF. CDR3 DNA (partial): TGTGCCGGCAGCAAACCCGGGACAGGGGCTGGC.

This clone was recorded at least ten times. The read is 3 residues too short to cover the CDR3 end, so that end is filled in from the germline J gene. The chain is built from TRBV20-1 and TRBJ1-1; 12 nucleotides agree with TRBD1. Germline loops: CDR1 DFQATT, CDR2 SNEGSKA (reference sequence). V dropped 5 bases and J dropped 4; count of bases not matched to a gene: 11. This CDR3 has 16 residues. The CDR3 region is CSAVGTGGRLSTEAFF. CDR3 DNA (partial): TGCAGTGCTGTCGGGACAGGGGGCCGGTTGAGCACTGAA.

Ten or more counts support this clone. Mismatch with germline at one junction end may stem from a read error. From the germline J gene comes the end of the CDR3, since the read stops 3 residues before it. The chain uses TRBV4-2 and TRBJ2-1; maybe TRBD2 (5 bases). Germline loops: CDR1 LGHNA, CDR2 YNFKEQ. This CDR3 is built from 16 residues. The CDR3 protein is CASSPLSEPLRDEQFF. CDR3 DNA, as far as it was read: TGCGCCAGCAGCCCCCTCTCAGAACCGTTGAGGGATGAG.

In its sample, this clone was seen many times. Sequencing ends 3 residues short of the CDR3 end; the germline J gene provides the rest. This chain links TRBV7-2 with TRBJ2-5; 8 nucleotides align to TRBD1. The V segment lost 5 bases and the J segment 3 bases; nucleotides outside the gene matches: 2. This CDR3 spans 13 amino acids. Germline V gene lookup returns CDR1 SGHTA and CDR2 FQGNSA. Incomplete CDR3 DNA: TGTGCCAGCAGCGAGGACAGGGAAGAGACC. Its translation is CASSEDREET. The CDR3 in full is CASSEDREETQYF.